The 25 T cell receptor beta chains in this list originate from one sample, sequenced in a study of T cell responses to AZD1222 COVID-19 vaccine. Produced via immunoSEQ multiplex PCR; TCRdb's table is partial and in-frame only. The sample holds roughly 120,000 clones, about nine tenths seen once. The sample consisted of peripheral blood, taken on day 0 of AZD1222 vaccination. Source of these receptors: an adult in good health.

This chain links TRBV2 with TRBJ1-1; 8 nucleotides line up with TRBD1. V was pared by 7 bases and J by 0 bases, with 7 bases of the junction left unmatched. In germline, CDR1 is SNHLY, CDR2 FYNNEI. The CDR3 has 15 amino acids. This CDR3 is CASTSTDRVNTEAFF. In DNA form, the CDR3 reads TGTGCCAGCACTAGTACGGACAGGGTGAACACTGAAGCTTTCTTT.

The chain uses TRBV19 and TRBJ1-5; D possibly corresponds to TRBD1 (5 bases). The CDR3 length is 14 residues. Per germline, CDR1 LNHDA and CDR2 SQIVND (reference sequence). V lost 7 bases and J lost 4, with 14 bases in between. The CDR3 DNA reads TGTGCCAGTAATTACAGAGGACAAAATCAGCCCCAGCATTTT. As protein: CASNYRGQNQPQHF.

The chain employs TRBV2 and TRBJ1-6, with 7 bases matching TRBD1. V lost 4 bases, J lost 7 bases, and 4 bases stayed unmatched. This CDR3 is built from 14 residues. Per germline, CDR1 SNHLY and CDR2 FYNNEI. CDR3 sequence: CASSGQGRNSPLHF. DNA for the CDR3: TGTGCCAGCAGTGGACAGGGAAGGAATTCACCCCTCCACTTT.

The chain combines TRBV10-3 with TRBJ1-1; 10 bases are a match to TRBD1. The V gene end was trimmed by 10 bases and the J gene end by 2 bases; junction bases not matched to a gene: 4. Germline V gene data show CDR1 as ENHRY and CDR2 as SYGVKD. There are 13 residues in the CDR3. The CDR3 sequence is CATWDRGNTEAFF. In DNA form, the CDR3 reads TGTGCCACGTGGGACAGGGGAAACACTGAAGCTTTCTTT.

The count of this clone is one. V and J are TRBV29-1 and TRBJ2-1, with 11 positions matching TRBD2. V shed 5 bases and J 4 bases; nucleotides not matched to a gene: 4. The CDR3 runs 14 residues. The germline V gene has CDR1 SQVTM and CDR2 ANQGSEA. CDR3 amino acids: CSVKGTSGYNEQFF. CDR3 nucleotides: TGCAGCGTTAAGGGGACTAGCGGATACAATGAGCAGTTCTTC.

V and J are TRBV6-5 and TRBJ1-4; D not certain. CDR1 is MNHEY and CDR2 is SVGAGI in the germline V gene. The length of the CDR3 is 14 residues. V shed 6 bases and J shed 0 bases, with 8 bases lying between them. For the CDR3, the DNA is TGTGCCAGCAGCCCAGCAGCAACTAATGAAAAACTGTTTTTT. Protein sequence: CASSPAATNEKLFF.

The genes are TRBV3-1 (or the pseudogene TRBV3-2) and TRBJ1-4; D is ambiguous. CDR3 length equals 12 residues. The germline V and J ends were trimmed by 4 bases and 8 bases, with 8 bases remaining between them. The germline gives CDR1 LGHDT, CDR2 YNNKEL (reference sequence). CDR3 sequence (DNA): TGTGCCAGCAGCCTACGGGAAGAAAAACTGTTTTTT. This sequence encodes CASSLREEKLFF.

The chain is built from TRBV7-9 and TRBJ2-6; D uncertain. The V end lost 5 bases, the J end lost 0 bases, and 8 bases lay between the germline ends. This CDR3 contains 15 residues. The V gene's germline CDR1 is SEHNR and CDR2 FQNEAQ (reference sequence). The CDR3 spells CASSDQSSGANVLTF. CDR3 coding DNA: TGTGCCAGCAGCGATCAAAGCTCTGGGGCCAACGTCCTGACTTTC.

The chain couples TRBV7-9 to TRBJ2-7, with TRBD1 as a possible D gene (6 bases). The V end lost 1 base, the J end lost 3 bases, and 13 bases lay between the germline ends. Per germline, CDR1 SEHNR and CDR2 FQNEAQ (reference sequence). This CDR3 comprises 15 residues. In DNA form, the CDR3 reads TGTGCCAGCAGCTTAGGGGGACAAGGAAACTACGAGCAGTACTTC. Translated: CASSLGGQGNYEQYF.

The V and J genes are TRBV2 and TRBJ1-5; no definite D call. Per germline, CDR1 SNHLY and CDR2 FYNNEI. This CDR3 region has 13 residues. V was cut by 6 bases and J by 0 bases, with 6 bases left in between. The CDR3 nucleotides are TGTGCCAGCAGACCTAATAGCAATCAGCCCCAGCATTTT. Protein product: CASRPNSNQPQHF.

In the case of this clone: Other DNA sequences of this sample code for an identical CDR3. The V gene is TRBV28, the J gene TRBJ1-5, with D uncertain. Trimming stripped 7 bases from V and 0 bases from J, with 4 bases between. This CDR3 has 12 residues. Germline V gives CDR1 MDHEN, CDR2 SYDVKM. This chain's CDR3 is CASTDSNQPQHF. As DNA, the CDR3 is TGTGCCAGCACGGATAGCAATCAGCCCCAGCATTTT.

The chain has TRBV24-1 and TRBJ1-5; no definite D call. This CDR3 is built from 13 residues. V was clipped by 1 base and J by 6 bases, with 6 bases between them. Germline CDR1 and CDR2: KGHDR and SFDVKD. The CDR3 sequence: CATSDFNSQPQHF. The CDR3 DNA reads TGTGCCACCAGTGATTTCAACAGTCAGCCCCAGCATTTT.

J is TRBJ1-2 and V is TRBV6-5; no definite D call. The germline CDR1 and CDR2 sequences are MNHEY and SVGAGI. Between the trimmed V and J ends, which lost 6 bases and 6 bases, there was a span of 14 bases. The CDR3 has 13 amino acids. CDR3 in amino acids: CASSPQRQHGYTF. DNA of the CDR3: TGTGCCAGCAGCCCCCAGCGGCAGCATGGCTACACCTTC.

J is TRBJ1-4 and V is TRBV5-1; D ambiguous. Germline CDR1 reads SGHRS; CDR2 reads YFSETQ. Trimming shortened V by 5 bases and J by 0 bases, and 11 bases separated the two germline ends. CDR3 size: 15 residues. Here the CDR3 DNA reads TGCGCCAGCAGTGTTGGCCGTTCAACTAATGAAAAACTGTTTTTT. Residues: CASSVGRSTNEKLFF.

The genes are TRBV10-2 and TRBJ2-7; 9 nucleotides match TRBD1. From germline, CDR1 is WSHSY and CDR2 SAAADI. The length of the CDR3 is 15 residues. J was trimmed by 0 bases and V by 5 bases; bases with no gene match: 5. CDR3: CASSNRDRVSYEQYF. In nucleotides, the CDR3 is TGCGCCAGCAGTAACCGGGACAGGGTCTCCTACGAGCAGTACTTC.

This chain connects TRBV30 to TRBJ2-7, with 7 positions matching TRBD1. Trimming took 3 bases from V and 3 from J; bases not matched to a gene: 11. Per germline, CDR1 GTSNPN and CDR2 SVGIG (reference sequence). This CDR3 has 15 amino acids. The CDR3 loop reads CAWSRVWTGSYEQYF. The CDR3, as DNA: TGTGCCTGGAGCCGGGTTTGGACAGGTAGCTACGAGCAGTACTTC.

The chain couples TRBV10-1 to TRBJ2-3, with 9 bases fitting TRBD2. This CDR3 comprises 14 residues. Trimming removed 1 base from V and 7 bases from J; junction bases left unmatched: 3. CDR1 is WNHNN and CDR2 is SYGVQD in the germline V gene (reference sequence). The CDR3 sequence: CASSELRGGHTQYF. The CDR3 nucleotides read TGCGCCAGCAGTGAGTTGCGGGGGGGGCATACGCAGTATTTT.

The CDR3: CASSQDVQANTEAFF. The CDR3 nucleotides read TGCGCCAGCAGCCAAGATGTGCAGGCGAACACTGAAGCTTTCTTT. This chain uses TRBV4-1 with TRBJ1-1, with D unresolved. Trimming removed 0 bases from V and 1 base from J, with 9 bases in between. Germline CDR1 and CDR2: MGHRA and YSYEKL. CDR3 size: 15 residues.

V and J are TRBV20-1 and TRBJ2-5; possibly TRBD2 for D (5 bases). V was shortened by 3 bases and J by 6 bases, with 11 bases between the two germline ends. Per germline, CDR1 DFQATT and CDR2 SNEGSKA (reference sequence). CDR3 length equals 12 residues. The CDR3 sequence: CSASPGEKTQYF. The CDR3 DNA reads as TGCAGTGCTAGTCCCGGGGAGAAGACCCAGTACTTC.

The chain joins TRBV3-1 (or the pseudogene TRBV3-2) to TRBJ2-7, with D unresolved. There are 12 residues in the CDR3. Trimming removed 1 base at V and 4 bases at J, with 5 bases between. Germline V gene lookup returns CDR1 LGHDT and CDR2 YNNKEL (reference sequence). CDR3 region: CASSQVLYEQYF. CDR3 nucleotides: TGTGCCAGCAGCCAAGTTCTATACGAGCAGTACTTC.

The gene calls are TRBV3-1 (or the pseudogene TRBV3-2) and TRBJ1-1, with 7 nucleotides matching TRBD1. Trimming cost V 5 bases and J 0 bases; bases outside gene matches: 6. Looked up from germline, CDR1 is LGHDT and CDR2 is YNNKEL (reference sequence). The CDR3 consists of 15 residues. CDR3 protein: CASSFQDRLNTEAFF. For the CDR3, the DNA is TGTGCCAGCAGCTTTCAGGACAGGTTGAACACTGAAGCTTTCTTT.

The chain employs TRBV7-2 and TRBJ2-7; D perhaps matches TRBD1 (6 bases). Trimming removed 3 bases from V and 5 bases from J, with 11 bases in between. This CDR3 region has 13 residues. Germline CDR1 and CDR2: SGHTA and FQGNSA. CDR3 region: CASSFRGLNEQYF. As DNA, the CDR3 is TGTGCCAGCAGCTTCAGGGGTCTGAACGAGCAGTACTTC.

The rearrangement uses TRBV30 and TRBJ1-2; possible D gene TRBD1, 6 bases. The germline gives CDR1 GTSNPN, CDR2 SVGIG (reference sequence). CDR3 length: 13 residues. V was pared by 3 bases and J by 7 bases, with 15 bases between. The CDR3: CAWSGGLRAGYTF. CDR3 bases: TGTGCCTGGAGCGGGGGCCTCAGAGCTGGCTACACCTTC.

In this sample, this clone turned up a few times. The chain couples TRBV29-1 to TRBJ2-7; possibly TRBD1 for D (6 bases). The germline V gene encodes CDR1 SQVTM and CDR2 ANQGSEA. The V and J ends lost 4 bases and 3 bases respectively, with 16 bases between them. CDR3 size: 14 residues. The CDR3 sequence is CSVVIQGRFYEQYF. CDR3 nucleotides: TGCAGCGTTGTAATCCAGGGGCGCTTCTACGAGCAGTACTTC.

The rearrangement uses TRBV30 and TRBJ1-2; D ambiguous. This CDR3 spans 12 amino acids. Trimming took 0 bases from V and 5 from J, leaving 7 bases between them. Germline loops: CDR1 GTSNPN, CDR2 SVGIG (reference sequence). DNA for the CDR3: TGTGCCTGGAGTGTCGGCCGTTATGGCTACACCTTC. Translated: CAWSVGRYGYTF.